A single sample is the source of the 13 T cell receptor beta chains below, sequenced in a study of cytomegalovirus exposure and HLA in healthy donors. PCR primers comprised 60 Vbeta and 13 Jbeta primers. TCRdb's table, derived via immunoSEQ multiplex PCR, lists solely in-frame clones and lacks some. This sample's table reports approximately 120,000 clones. The sequencing input was PBMCs. These receptors all come from a man younger than 35 in good health and CMV-seronegative.

V is TRBV5-1 and J is TRBJ2-3; the D gene is possibly TRBD2 (6 bases). V was trimmed by 4 bases and J by 3 bases, leaving 12 bases between them. The CDR3 covers 14 residues. The V gene's germline CDR1 is SGHRS and CDR2 YFSETQ. CDR3 nucleotide sequence: TGCGCCAGCAGCCACGGAGGGTCAACAGATACGCAGTATTTT. Translated: CASSHGGSTDTQYF.

The rearrangement links TRBV10-1 to TRBJ1-2, with 11 bases identical to TRBD1. V was clipped by 9 bases and J by 4 bases; unmatched bases: 10. The CDR3 has 15 amino acids. The V gene's germline CDR1 is WNHNN and CDR2 SYGVQD (reference sequence). For the CDR3, the DNA is TGCGCCAGATTCGGACAGGGGGCGCGTCCCTATGGCTACACCTTC. Protein sequence: CARFGQGARPYGYTF.

The V call is TRBV6-5, the J call TRBJ2-7, with 8 bases lining up with TRBD1. The CDR3 totals 14 residues. Germline V gene lookup returns CDR1 MNHEY and CDR2 SVGAGI. V lost 5 bases, J lost 5 bases, and 8 bases stayed unmatched. DNA for the CDR3: TGTGCCAGCAGTCTGGACAGGGTCAGAGACGAGCAGTACTTC. It codes for CASSLDRVRDEQYF.

The chain employs TRBV30 and TRBJ2-7; 7 bases match TRBD1. The CDR3 covers 12 residues. Trimming at V came to 7 bases and at J to 4 bases, leaving 7 bases not matched to a gene. Germline V gene lookup returns CDR1 GTSNPN and CDR2 SVGIG (reference sequence). The CDR3 DNA reads TGTGCCTCACGGGGACAGACTTACGAGCAGTACTTC. This sequence encodes CASRGQTYEQYF.

The chain uses TRBV4-2 and TRBJ2-3; 9 bases line up with TRBD2. With V trimmed by 1 base and J by 4 bases, 9 bases remained unmatched. In germline, CDR1 is LGHNA, CDR2 YNFKEQ. The CDR3 runs to 17 residues. Here the CDR3 reads CASSQGRGSGSSDTQYF. The CDR3 nucleotides are TGTGCCAGCAGCCAAGGGCGTGGTAGCGGGAGCTCAGATACGCAGTATTTT.

The V gene is TRBV19, the J gene TRBJ2-1; D call uncertain. The CDR3 has 14 amino acids. Per germline, CDR1 LNHDA and CDR2 SQIVND (reference sequence). The germline V and J ends were trimmed by 4 bases and 8 bases, with 15 bases remaining between them. The CDR3, as DNA: TGTGCCAGTAGTAACCAGGTGATAGACGATGAGCAGTTCTTC. As protein: CASSNQVIDDEQFF.

V usage is TRBV10-3 and J usage is TRBJ1-2; a possible D gene is TRBD1 (5 bases). The CDR3 consists of 16 residues. Germline V gene sequence: CDR1 ENHRY, CDR2 SYGVKD. V was cut by 2 bases and J by 6 bases, with 19 bases left in between. This CDR3 reads CAISENPWGLGHGYTF. DNA for the CDR3: TGTGCCATCAGTGAGAACCCATGGGGACTCGGTCATGGCTACACCTTC.

The chain couples TRBV6-1 to TRBJ2-1, with no clear D. V shed 5 bases and J shed 8 bases, with 4 bases lying between them. CDR3 size: 10 residues. CDR1 is MNHNS and CDR2 is SASEGT in the germline V gene. The CDR3 nucleotides read TGTGCCAGCAGTTCCTATGAGCAGTTCTTC. The encoded protein is CASSSYEQFF.

The gene calls are TRBV25-1 and TRBJ1-1, with 7 bases fitting TRBD1. The CDR3 length is 13 residues. V shed 6 bases, J shed 6 bases, and the junction held 7 bases outside the gene matches. The germline V gene encodes CDR1 MGHDK and CDR2 SYGVNS. The CDR3 DNA is TGTGCCAGCAGGACCAGGGGGTGGCCTGAAGCTTTCTTT. Amino acid sequence: CASRTRGWPEAFF.

This chain connects TRBV19 to TRBJ1-1; tentative D call: TRBD1 (5 bases). The CDR3 has 17 amino acids. V gave up 3 bases and J gave up 1 base, with 18 bases separating them. Germline-derived CDR1 and CDR2 are LNHDA and SQIVND (reference sequence). CDR3 DNA: TGTGCCAGTAGTATCTTAGGGGCTAACCTTGAGAACACTGAAGCTTTCTTT. This gives the protein CASSILGANLENTEAFF.

V is TRBV7-3 and J is TRBJ1-1; 8 bases are a match to TRBD1. The CDR3 extends over 16 amino acids. Germline V gene data show CDR1 as SGHTA and CDR2 as FQGTGA. Trimming removed 1 base from V and 5 bases from J; junction bases left unmatched: 9. The CDR3 nucleotides read TGTGCCAGCAGCTTAAATCCCCCAGGGGGCGGGACTGAAGCTTTCTTT. It is translated as CASSLNPPGGGTEAFF.

V and J are TRBV10-1 and TRBJ2-1; TRBD1 agrees at 7 bases. In germline, CDR1 is WNHNN, CDR2 SYGVQD (reference sequence). The CDR3 consists of 16 residues. V lost 3 bases to trimming and J lost 0 bases; unmatched junction nucleotides: 5. CDR3 amino acids: CASSDLQGSSYNEQFF. CDR3 DNA sequence: TGCGCCAGCAGTGACTTACAGGGGAGCTCCTACAATGAGCAGTTCTTC.

V and J are TRBV28 and TRBJ2-7; 11 bases are shared with TRBD1. There are 14 residues in the CDR3. Germline CDR1 reads MDHEN; CDR2 reads SYDVKM. The junction had 2 bases not matched to a gene; V was cut back by 3 bases and J by 4 bases. The CDR3 DNA is TGTGCCAGCAGTTTCCGGGACAGGGGGTACGAGCAGTACTTC. It is translated as CASSFRDRGYEQYF.